The 2 T cell receptor beta chains reported below all come from one sample, sequenced in a study. TCRdb analysed the 5' RACE reads with MiXCR anew, one entry per CDR3 protein. This table has about 57,000 distinct CDR3 sequences, 28% appearing once. Sequencing was done on a sample of tumor-infiltrating memory CD4+ T cells sorted from the breast tumor. The subset is: memory CD4+ T cells, CD4+CD45RO+CD25-. Receptors originate from a female donor with breast cancer.

This chain links TRBV4-1 with TRBJ2-2; D is possibly TRBD2 (5 bases). Deletions cut 1 base from V and 6 bases from J, with 12 bases between. The CDR3 is 15 residues long. Germline CDR1 reads MGHRA; CDR2 reads YSYEKL. CDR3 protein: CASSQGWASPGELFF. As DNA, the CDR3 is TGCGCCAGCAGCCAAGGTTGGGCTAGCCCCGGGGAGCTGTTTTTT.

V gene TRBV7-9 combines with J gene TRBJ2-1; 10 nucleotides align to TRBD2. The CDR3 runs to 17 residues. Trimming removed 5 bases from V and 0 bases from J; junction bases left unmatched: 7. CDR1 and CDR2 (germline): SEHNR, FQNEAQ (reference sequence). The CDR3 spells CASSPRLAGSSYNEQFF. In nucleotides, the CDR3 is TGTGCCAGCAGCCCAAGACTAGCGGGTAGCTCCTACAATGAGCAGTTCTTC. The full variable domain, in which reference TRBV7-9 and TRBJ2-1 provide the parts outside the CDR3, is DTGVSQNPRHKITKRGQNVTFRCDPISEHNRLYWYRQTLGQGPEFLTYFQNEAQLEKSRLLSDRFSAERPKGSFSTLEIQRTEQGDSAMYLCASSPRLAGSSYNEQFFGPGTRLTVL.